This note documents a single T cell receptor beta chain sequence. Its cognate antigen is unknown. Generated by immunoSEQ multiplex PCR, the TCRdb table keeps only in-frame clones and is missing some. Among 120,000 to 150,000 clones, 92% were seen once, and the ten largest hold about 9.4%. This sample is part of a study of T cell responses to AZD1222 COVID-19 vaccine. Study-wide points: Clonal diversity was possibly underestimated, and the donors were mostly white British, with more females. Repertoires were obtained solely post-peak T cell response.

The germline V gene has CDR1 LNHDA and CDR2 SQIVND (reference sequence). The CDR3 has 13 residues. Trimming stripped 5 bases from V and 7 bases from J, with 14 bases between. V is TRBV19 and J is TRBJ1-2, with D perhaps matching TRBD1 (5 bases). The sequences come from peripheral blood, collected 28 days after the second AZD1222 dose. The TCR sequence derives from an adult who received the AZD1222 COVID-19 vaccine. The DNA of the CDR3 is TGTGCCAGTAGTCCCTGGGGGGAAGGTGGCTACACCTTC. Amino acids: CASSPWGEGGYTF. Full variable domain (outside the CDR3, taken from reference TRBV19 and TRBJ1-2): DGGITQSPKYLFRKEGQNVTLSCEQNLNHDAMYWYRQDPGQGLRLIYYSQIVNDFQKGDIAEGYSVSREKKESFPLTVTSAQKNPTAFYLCASSPWGEGGYTFGSGTRLTVV.